This T cell receptor beta chain was captured by sequencing in a study of shared clonotypes between healthy human individuals. General study points: Estimated richness was generally greater in naive than memory subsets.

Comment on this clone: Its antigen is not identified. Different DNA sequences within this sample yield the same CDR3.

It was 150 to 200 ng DNA, 25,000 to 35,000 T cell genomes, that sorted-subset replicate PCRs used. The data were produced by immunoSEQ multiplex PCR, yet TCRdb's version contains in-frame clones alone and is incomplete. The sample consists of some 1,400,000 clones, roughly 97% of them appearing once. The TCR originated in a man in his thirties or forties in good health. Input material: naive CD4+ T cells sorted from blood. As to subset: CD45RA+ positively selected.

The CDR3 DNA follows: TGTGCCAGCTCACCGGGTGGTGGTACAGATACGCAGTATTTT. Its protein product is CASSPGGGTDTQYF. The chain employs TRBV18 and TRBJ2-3; D unclear. This CDR3 is 14 amino acids long. Trimming pared 3 bases from V and 3 bases from J, leaving 10 bases between. The V gene's germline CDR1 is KGHSH and CDR2 LQKENI.